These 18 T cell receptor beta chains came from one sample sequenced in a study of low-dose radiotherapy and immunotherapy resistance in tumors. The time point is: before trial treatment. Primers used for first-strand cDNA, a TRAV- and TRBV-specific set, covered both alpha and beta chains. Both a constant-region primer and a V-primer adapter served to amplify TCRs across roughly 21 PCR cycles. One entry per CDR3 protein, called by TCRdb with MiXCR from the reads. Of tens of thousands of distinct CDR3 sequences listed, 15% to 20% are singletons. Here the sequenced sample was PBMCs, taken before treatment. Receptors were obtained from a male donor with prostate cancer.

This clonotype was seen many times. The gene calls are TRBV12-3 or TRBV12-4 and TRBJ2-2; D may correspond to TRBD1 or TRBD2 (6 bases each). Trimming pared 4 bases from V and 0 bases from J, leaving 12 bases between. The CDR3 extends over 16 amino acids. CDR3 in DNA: TGTGCCAGCAGTTCCTTAGGGGGGCCGAACACCGGGGAGCTGTTTTTT. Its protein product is CASSSLGGPNTGELFF.

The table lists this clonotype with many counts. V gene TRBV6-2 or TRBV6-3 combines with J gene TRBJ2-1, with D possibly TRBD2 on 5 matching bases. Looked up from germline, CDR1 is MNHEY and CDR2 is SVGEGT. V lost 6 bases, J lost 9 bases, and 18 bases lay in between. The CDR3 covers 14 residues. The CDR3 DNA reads TGTGCCAGCAGCACTCTAGCATGGGTCGGTGAGCAGTTCTTC. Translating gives CASSTLAWVGEQFF.

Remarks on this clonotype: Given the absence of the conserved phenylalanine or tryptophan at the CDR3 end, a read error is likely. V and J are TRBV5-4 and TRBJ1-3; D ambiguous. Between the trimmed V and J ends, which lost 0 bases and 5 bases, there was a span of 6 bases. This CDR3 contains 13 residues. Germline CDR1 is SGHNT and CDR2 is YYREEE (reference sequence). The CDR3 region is CASSLAGRNTIYC. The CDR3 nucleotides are TGTGCCAGCAGCTTGGCCGGAAGAAACACCATATATTGT.

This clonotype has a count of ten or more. This CDR3 is CASSRTGVNTGELFF. In DNA form, the CDR3 reads TGTGCCAGCAGCCGAACAGGGGTGAACACCGGGGAGCTGTTTTTT. The chain is built from TRBV11-2 and TRBJ2-2, with 7 positions matching TRBD1. V shed 5 bases, J shed 1 base, and the junction held 4 bases outside the gene matches. CDR3 length: 15 residues. Germline assignment: CDR1 SGHAT and CDR2 FQNNGV.

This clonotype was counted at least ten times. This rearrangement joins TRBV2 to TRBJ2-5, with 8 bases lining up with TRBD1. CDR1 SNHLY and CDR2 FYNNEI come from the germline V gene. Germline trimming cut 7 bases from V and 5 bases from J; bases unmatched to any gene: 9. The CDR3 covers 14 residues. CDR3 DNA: TGTGCCAGCATTCTGGGACAGGCGGGGGAGACCCAGTACTTC. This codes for CASILGQAGETQYF.

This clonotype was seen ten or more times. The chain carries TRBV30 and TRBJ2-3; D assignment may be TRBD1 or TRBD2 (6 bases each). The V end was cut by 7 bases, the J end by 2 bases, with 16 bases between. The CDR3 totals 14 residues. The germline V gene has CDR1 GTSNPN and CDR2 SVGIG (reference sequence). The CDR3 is CASGLRGDTDTQYF. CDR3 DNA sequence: TGTGCCTCTGGTCTAAGGGGGGACACAGATACGCAGTATTTT.

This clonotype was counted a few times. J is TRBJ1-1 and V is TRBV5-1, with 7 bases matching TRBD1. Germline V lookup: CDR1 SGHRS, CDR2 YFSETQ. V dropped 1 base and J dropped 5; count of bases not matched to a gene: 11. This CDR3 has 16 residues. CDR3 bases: TGCGCCAGCAGCTTGTCCGCAGGGGGGACGGTTACTGAAGCTTTCTTT. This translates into CASSLSAGGTVTEAFF.

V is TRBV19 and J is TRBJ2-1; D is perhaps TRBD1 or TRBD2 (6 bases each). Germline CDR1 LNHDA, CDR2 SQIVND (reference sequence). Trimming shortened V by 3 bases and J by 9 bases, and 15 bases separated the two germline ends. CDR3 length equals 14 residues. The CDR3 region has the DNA TGTGCCAGTAGTATGAGGGGGGTCGAGAGTGAGCAGTTCTTC. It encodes CASSMRGVESEQFF.

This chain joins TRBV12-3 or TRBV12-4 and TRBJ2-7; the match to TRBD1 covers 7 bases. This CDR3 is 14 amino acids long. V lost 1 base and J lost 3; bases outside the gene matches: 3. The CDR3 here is CASSLGGQSYEQYF. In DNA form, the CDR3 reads TGTGCCAGCAGTTTAGGGGGACAGAGCTACGAGCAGTACTTC.

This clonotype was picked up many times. DNA for the CDR3: TGTGCCAGCAGCTTAACCGGGACGCCTAACACCGGGGAGCTGTTTTTT. The encoded protein is CASSLTGTPNTGELFF. V usage is TRBV7-9 and J usage is TRBJ2-2; perhaps D is TRBD1 or TRBD2 (5 bases each). Germline V CDR1 and CDR2: SEHNR, FQNEAQ (reference sequence). V was trimmed by 2 bases and J by 2 bases, leaving 12 bases between them. The CDR3 consists of 16 residues.

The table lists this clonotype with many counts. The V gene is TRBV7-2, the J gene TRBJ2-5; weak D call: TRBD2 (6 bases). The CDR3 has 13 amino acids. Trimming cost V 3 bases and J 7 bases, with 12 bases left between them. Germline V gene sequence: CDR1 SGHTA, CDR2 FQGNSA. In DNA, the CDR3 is TGTGCCAGCAGCTTTAGCGGCTCGCGGACCCAGTACTTC. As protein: CASSFSGSRTQYF.

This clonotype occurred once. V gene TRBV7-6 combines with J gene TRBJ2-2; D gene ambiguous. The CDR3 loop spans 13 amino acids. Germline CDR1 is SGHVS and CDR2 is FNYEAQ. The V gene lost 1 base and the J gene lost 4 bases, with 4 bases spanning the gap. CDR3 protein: CASSLVLTGELFF. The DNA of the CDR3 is TGTGCCAGCAGCTTAGTTCTCACCGGGGAGCTGTTTTTT.

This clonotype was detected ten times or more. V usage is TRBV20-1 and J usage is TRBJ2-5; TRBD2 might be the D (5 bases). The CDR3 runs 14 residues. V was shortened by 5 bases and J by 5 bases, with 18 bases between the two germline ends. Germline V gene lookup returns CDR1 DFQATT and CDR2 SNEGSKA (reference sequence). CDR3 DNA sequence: TGCAGTGCTCCAATTAATAGCGCCGCCGAGACCCAGTACTTC. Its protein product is CSAPINSAAETQYF.

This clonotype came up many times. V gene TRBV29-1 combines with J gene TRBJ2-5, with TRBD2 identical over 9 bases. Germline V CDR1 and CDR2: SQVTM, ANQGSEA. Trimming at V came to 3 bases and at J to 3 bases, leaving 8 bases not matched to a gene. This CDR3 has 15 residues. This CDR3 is CSVDVAGGLEETQYF. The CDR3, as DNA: TGCAGCGTTGATGTTGCGGGGGGGCTAGAAGAGACCCAGTACTTC.

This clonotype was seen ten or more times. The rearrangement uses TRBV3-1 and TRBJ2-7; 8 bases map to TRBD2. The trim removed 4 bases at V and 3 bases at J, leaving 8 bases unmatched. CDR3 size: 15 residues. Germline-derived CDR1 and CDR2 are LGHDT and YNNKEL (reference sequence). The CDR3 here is CASSRGGGGFYEQYF. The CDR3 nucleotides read TGTGCCAGCAGCCGCGGGGGCGGGGGGTTCTACGAGCAGTACTTC.

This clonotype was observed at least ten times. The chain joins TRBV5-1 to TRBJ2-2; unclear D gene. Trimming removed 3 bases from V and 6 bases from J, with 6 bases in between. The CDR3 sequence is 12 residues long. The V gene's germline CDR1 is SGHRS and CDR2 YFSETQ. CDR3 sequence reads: CASSSPPGELFF. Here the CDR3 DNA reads TGCGCCAGCAGCTCCCCTCCCGGGGAGCTGTTTTTT.

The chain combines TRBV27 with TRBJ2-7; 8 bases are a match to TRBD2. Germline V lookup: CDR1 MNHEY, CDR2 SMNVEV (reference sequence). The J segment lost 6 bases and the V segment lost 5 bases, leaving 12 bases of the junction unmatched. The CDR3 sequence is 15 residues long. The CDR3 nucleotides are TGTGCCAGCAGTCCTTCTCCCAGCGGGGGCAGCGAGCAGTACTTC. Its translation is CASSPSPSGGSEQYF.

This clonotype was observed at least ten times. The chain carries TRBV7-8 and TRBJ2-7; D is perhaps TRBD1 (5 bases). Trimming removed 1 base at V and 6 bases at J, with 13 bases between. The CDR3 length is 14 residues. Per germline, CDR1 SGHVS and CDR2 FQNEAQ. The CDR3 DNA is TGTGCCAGCAGCTTAGGTTCAGGGTTTTTCGAGCAGTACTTC. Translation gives CASSLGSGFFEQYF.